This is a list of T cell receptor beta chains from one sample in a study of OX40 agonist ivuxolimab in advanced cancers. Some clones are missing from TCRdb's copy, which holds only in-frame ones; the method was immunoSEQ multiplex PCR. Found here are roughly 74,000 clones, around 87% of them singletons; the top ten hold about 0.57%. Sequences were derived from CD4+ or CD8+ T cells sorted from blood, sampled in a trial of the OX40 agonist ivuxolimab. These receptors all come from an adult with an advanced solid tumor such as melanoma, head and neck, liver or kidney cancer. CDR3s include the opening cysteine and the closing phenylalanine or tryptophan. D genes are given only for firm matches. Rows give clone size only sometimes, using once, few, many, or a class for an expanded clone.

J gene,CDR3 length,clone size,V gene,D gene,CDR3 protein,CDR3 DNA
TRBJ2-1,15,.,TRBV2,TRBD2,CASSAAGGLYNEQFF,TGTGCCAGCAGTGCGGCGGGGGGCTTATACAATGAGCAGTTCTTC
TRBJ1-5,14,few,TRBV19,TRBD1,CASSTRQGYQPQHF,TGTGCCAGTAGTACGCGACAGGGGTACCAGCCCCAGCATTTT
TRBJ1-2,15,once,TRBV18,TRBD1,CASSPSTGDSYGYTF,TGTGCCAGCTCACCCTCGACAGGGGACTCCTATGGCTACACCTTC
TRBJ2-1,13,.,TRBV6-5,TRBD2,CASSRGGYNEQFF,TGTGCCAGCTCCCGGGGGGGGTACAATGAGCAGTTCTTC
TRBJ2-2,18,.,TRBV4-2,TRBD2,CASSQVGAGGENTGELFF,TGTGCCAGCAGCCAAGTCGGAGCGGGGGGCGAGAACACCGGGGAGCTGTTTTTT
TRBJ2-1,14,.,TRBV9,TRBD1,CASSVGGQVNEQFF,TGTGCCAGCAGCGTCGGGGGACAGGTCAATGAGCAGTTCTTC
TRBJ1-3,15,once,TRBV9,.,CASSPRGEPGNTIYF,TGTGCCAGCAGCCCGAGGGGGGAGCCTGGAAACACCATATATTTT
TRBJ1-5,15,.,TRBV7-2,.,CASSQRRELNQPQHF,TGTGCCAGCAGCCAAAGAAGGGAGCTCAATCAGCCCCAGCATTTT
TRBJ2-3,17,.,TRBV7-8,TRBD2,CASSLRTSGSFSDTQYF,TGTGCCAGCAGCCTAAGGACTAGCGGGAGTTTTTCAGATACGCAGTATTTT
TRBJ1-2,14,.,TRBV6-6,TRBD1,CASSSRTGGDGYTF,TGTGCCAGCAGTTCCCGGACAGGGGGCGATGGCTACACCTTC
TRBJ2-1,16,.,TRBV7-2,.,CASSSTRADSYNEQFF,TGTGCCAGCAGCTCGACTAGGGCCGATTCCTACAATGAGCAGTTCTTC
TRBJ1-4,14,.,TRBV28,TRBD1,CASRQGGPNEKLFF,TGTGCCAGCCGACAGGGAGGGCCTAATGAAAAACTGTTTTTT
TRBJ2-6,16,.,TRBV6-1,TRBD2,CASSEPAGAGANVLTF,TGTGCCAGCAGTGAACCGGCGGGAGCTGGGGCCAACGTCCTGACTTTC